This TCR beta chain derives from a study of cytotoxic CD8 clonotypes in ibrutinib-treated CLL. On the study more broadly: Responses: around 25 partial, 2 complete; after median 68 months, around 15 stayed remitted, 12 progressed. Overall study results and limits: Public clonotypes proved infrequent, and on treatment they shrank or remained steady.

V lost 2 bases to trimming and J lost 10 bases, with 9 bases between them. Germline V gene lookup returns CDR1 SGHAT and CDR2 FQNNGV. This CDR3 comprises 13 residues. The planned depth of sequencing spanned 1 in 200,000 to 1 in 1 million T cells. TCRdb's copy holds only in-frame clones and misses some; the assay was immunoSEQ multiplex PCR. The data contain about 300,000 clones, 76% of them seen just once; the ten biggest clones take up roughly 5%. Worth noting for this clone: Its antigen remains unknown.

The gene calls are TRBV11-2 and TRBJ1-6; D ambiguous. Sequencing used PBMCs, obtained at disease progression, from a patient treated with ibrutinib. This receptor was identified in a human donor with chronic lymphocytic leukemia. CDR3 bases: TGTGCCAGCAGCTTACCCGGGGTGTCACCCCTCCACTTT. Protein: CASSLPGVSPLHF.